What follows are 19 T cell receptor beta chains derived from one specimen sequenced in a study of T cells after yellow fever vaccination. MiXCR, applied by TCRdb to the 5' RACE reads, yields one record per CDR3 protein. Of hundreds of thousands of distinct CDR3 sequences listed, about 17% were seen once; the top ten hold roughly a sixth. Specimen: PBMCs, collected before the yellow fever booster vaccination. These receptors were obtained from a man between 18 and 29 years old who received the YFV17D yellow fever vaccine.

The chain has TRBV6-2 or TRBV6-3 and TRBJ2-1; 8 bases agree with TRBD1. V shed 2 bases and J 6 bases; nucleotides not matched to a gene: 3. The germline gives CDR1 MNHEY, CDR2 SVGEGT. CDR3 size: 14 residues. The CDR3 is CASSYVTGGNEQFF. The CDR3, as DNA: TGTGCCAGCAGTTACGTTACAGGGGGCAATGAGCAGTTCTTC.

The CDR3 nucleotides read TGTGCCATCAGTGAGTCGGGACTAGCGGGCTCCAAAAACATTCAGTACTTC. The encoded protein is CAISESGLAGSKNIQYF. The V and J genes are TRBV10-3 and TRBJ2-4; 12 bases fit TRBD2. The CDR3 has 17 residues. Germline CDR1 reads ENHRY; CDR2 reads SYGVKD. The V segment lost 0 bases and the J segment 2 bases; nucleotides outside the gene matches: 2.

This clonotype was detected a few times. CDR3 amino acids: CSGTRGAEAFF. In DNA form, the CDR3 reads TGCAGCGGGACACGGGGCGCTGAAGCTTTCTTT. This rearrangement joins TRBV29-1 to TRBJ1-1; a weak D match, TRBD1 (5 bases). This CDR3 spans 11 amino acids. The germline CDR1 and CDR2 sequences are SQVTM and ANQGSEA. Between the trimmed V and J ends, which lost 7 bases and 6 bases, there was a span of 12 bases. The variable domain in full, with the rest retrieved from reference TRBV29-1 and TRBJ1-1, is SAVISQKPSRDICQRGTSLTIQCQVDSQVTMMFWYRQQPGQSLTLIATANQGSEATYESGFVIDKFPISRPNLTFSTLTVSNMSPEDSSIYLCSGTRGAEAFFGQGTRLTVV.

At least ten counts were recorded for this clonotype. The rearrangement uses TRBV5-6 and TRBJ2-6; D gene unclear. The CDR3 is 15 residues long. Germline CDR1 is SGHDT and CDR2 is YYEEEE. V was clipped by 2 bases and J by 0 bases, with 6 bases between them. CDR3 amino acids: CASSLVGSGANVLTF. CDR3 in DNA: TGTGCCAGCAGCTTAGTCGGCTCTGGGGCCAACGTCCTGACTTTC.

The V gene is TRBV9, the J gene TRBJ1-2; D possibly corresponds to TRBD1 (6 bases). With 6 bases removed from V and 4 bases from J, the gap between germline ends came to 16 bases. Germline V CDR1 and CDR2: SGDLS, YYNGEE. The CDR3 totals 14 residues. CDR3 region: CASTKETGPYGYTF. CDR3 nucleotide sequence: TGTGCCAGCACCAAGGAGACAGGCCCCTATGGCTACACCTTC. Supplemented by reference TRBV9 and TRBJ1-2, the full variable domain reads DSGVTQTPKHLITATGQRVTLRCSPRSGDLSVYWYQQSLDQGLQFLIQYYNGEERAKGNILERFSAQQFPDLHSELNLSSLELGDSALYFCASTKETGPYGYTFGSGTRLTVV.

The rearrangement links TRBV10-3 to TRBJ1-5, with D perhaps TRBD1 (6 bases). The CDR3 runs 13 residues. V lost 8 bases to trimming and J lost 2 bases, with 10 bases between them. CDR1 is ENHRY and CDR2 is SYGVKD in the germline V gene. The CDR3 DNA reads TGTGCCATCGGCAGGGGAGGCAATCAGCCCCAGCATTTT. Translation: CAIGRGGNQPQHF.

V and J are TRBV18 and TRBJ1-1; D unresolved. The CDR3 contains 16 residues. Germline CDR1 KGHSH, CDR2 LQKENI. V dropped 0 bases and J dropped 7 bases, with 18 bases sitting between them. DNA of the CDR3: TGTGCCAGCTCACCACCCCTACGCGAGGCGTCTGTTGAAGCTTTCTTT. This encodes CASSPPLREASVEAFF.

A few counts support this clonotype. The chain couples TRBV20-1 to TRBJ2-7, with D possibly TRBD2 on 7 matching bases. CDR1 DFQATT and CDR2 SNEGSKA come from the germline V gene (reference sequence). Trimming removed 6 bases from V and 2 bases from J, with 14 bases in between. This CDR3 is 13 amino acids long. Here the CDR3 DNA reads TGCAGTGCCAGGAGGGGGGGCCCCTACGAGCAGTACGTC. This encodes CSARRGGPYEQYV.

The chain combines TRBV19 with TRBJ2-1; a weak D match, TRBD1 (5 bases). Looked up from germline, CDR1 is LNHDA and CDR2 is SQIVND (reference sequence). V lost 6 bases to trimming and J lost 0 bases, with 12 bases between them. This CDR3 has 15 amino acids. The CDR3 region has the DNA TGTGCCAGTAGCCTACAGGCTAGCTCCTACAATGAGCAGTTCTTC. Protein product: CASSLQASSYNEQFF.

The sample holds a few counts of this clonotype. The V and J genes are TRBV7-9 and TRBJ1-2; TRBD1 matches 10 bases. With 4 bases clipped from V and 2 bases from J, the junction kept 10 bases outside the gene matches. The CDR3 runs 17 residues. Per germline, CDR1 SEHNR and CDR2 FQNEAQ (reference sequence). In DNA form, the CDR3 reads TGTGCCAGCAGCTCCGGCCCGGGACAGGGGACGAACTATGGCTACACCTTC. Protein sequence: CASSSGPGQGTNYGYTF.

This clonotype was detected a few times. The chain links TRBV4-1 to TRBJ2-5; D is possibly TRBD1 (6 bases). This CDR3 region has 16 residues. The V gene's germline CDR1 is MGHRA and CDR2 YSYEKL. The V and J ends lost 0 bases and 1 base respectively, with 12 bases between them. The CDR3 loop reads CASSQDWQGSQETQYF. DNA of the CDR3: TGCGCCAGCAGCCAAGATTGGCAGGGGAGCCAAGAGACCCAGTACTTC.

The table lists this clonotype with a few counts. The J gene is TRBJ1-5, the V gene TRBV12-3 or TRBV12-4; D remains unclear. V lost 3 bases and J lost 6, with 9 bases in between. CDR3 length: 13 amino acids. The CDR3 region has the DNA TGTGCCAGCAGTTTGGGCAGGAGTCAGCCCCAGCATTTT. Amino acid sequence: CASSLGRSQPQHF.

In its sample, this clonotype was seen a few times. The J gene is TRBJ2-1, the V gene TRBV5-1, with D hard to call. From germline, CDR1 is SGHRS and CDR2 YFSETQ. This CDR3 comprises 12 residues. Trimming pared 4 bases from V and 5 bases from J, leaving 7 bases between. CDR3 DNA sequence: TGCGCCAGCAGCGACACGGACAATGAGCAGTTCTTC. Its protein product is CASSDTDNEQFF.

The table lists this clonotype with a few counts. The chain has TRBV7-2 and TRBJ1-3, with unresolved D. Trimming left V 0 bases short and J 4 bases short, with 7 bases between. There are 14 residues in the CDR3. Germline V lookup: CDR1 SGHTA, CDR2 FQGNSA. This CDR3 reads CASSLAIGGNTIYF. CDR3 nucleotides: TGTGCCAGCAGCTTAGCGATCGGGGGAAACACCATATATTTT.

In this sample, this clonotype turned up a few times. This chain links TRBV9 with TRBJ2-2; tentative D call: TRBD1 (5 bases). This CDR3 comprises 15 residues. From germline, CDR1 is SGDLS and CDR2 YYNGEE. The V gene lost 2 bases and the J gene lost 4 bases, with 12 bases spanning the gap. The CDR3 region has the DNA TGTGCCAGCAGCGTTGGGTCCCAGGGCACCGGGGAGCTGTTTTTT. It yields the protein CASSVGSQGTGELFF.

The chain links TRBV6-2 or TRBV6-3 to TRBJ1-5, with D tentatively TRBD1 (5 bases). Germline V gives CDR1 MNHEY, CDR2 SVGEGT. The V gene lost 1 base and the J gene lost 6 bases, with 13 bases spanning the gap. The CDR3 has 15 amino acids. The DNA of the CDR3 is TGTGCCAGCAGTTACTGGGACCAGGCGCGTCAGCCCCAGCATTTT. Protein product: CASSYWDQARQPQHF.

The table lists this clonotype with many counts. This sequence joins TRBV6-6 and TRBJ2-7; 7 nucleotides match TRBD1. This CDR3 contains 16 residues. V gave up 5 bases and J gave up 5 bases; unmatched junction bases: 15. Per the germline V gene, CDR1 is MNHNY and CDR2 is SVGAGI (reference sequence). The CDR3 sequence is CASSHGAPTGNDEQYV. The CDR3 DNA follows: TGTGCCAGCAGTCATGGGGCACCGACAGGGAATGACGAGCAGTACGTC.

This chain connects TRBV5-1 to TRBJ2-1; 9 nucleotides align to TRBD1. The CDR3 runs 18 residues. The germline CDR1 and CDR2 sequences are SGHRS and YFSETQ. Trimming removed 4 bases from V and 7 bases from J; junction bases left unmatched: 18. The CDR3 reads CASSTGDREDPHWNEQFF. In nucleotides, the CDR3 is TGCGCCAGCAGCACCGGGGACAGGGAGGACCCACACTGGAATGAGCAGTTCTTC.

The chain recombines TRBV4-3 with TRBJ2-1, with D uncertain. V was shortened by 1 base and J by 8 bases, with 9 bases between the two germline ends. CDR3 length: 13 amino acids. In germline, CDR1 is LGHNA, CDR2 YSLEER. The DNA of the CDR3 is TGCGCCAGCAGCCAAGTAGAGTTGGATGAGCAGTTCTTC. Amino acids: CASSQVELDEQFF.